This T cell receptor beta chain was sequenced in a study of blood T cell repertoires in COVID-19. Turning to the study itself: T cells, B-cell-depleted T cells, or PBMCs provided the cDNA or gDNA that served as material.

The protocol was immunoSEQ multiplex PCR, while the TCRdb copy is restricted to in-frame clones and leaves out a portion. There are 150,000 to 200,000 clones in the sample; more than 75% occur only once, and more than 6.5% lies in the top ten. Participant age was roughly 18 to 95 years, and participants resided in fewer than 30 US areas. For recovered donors of Cohort 3, there were two negative PCRs, clearance, or symptom resolution. Trimming took off 3 bases at V and 2 bases at J, with 13 bases between the two ends. Germline values: CDR1 DFQATT, CDR2 SNEGSKA (reference sequence). The CDR3 loop spans 14 amino acids.

V gene TRBV20-1 combines with J gene TRBJ1-2, with TRBD1 as a possible D gene (5 bases). The sequenced material came from PBMCs or T cells enriched from blood (not recorded which). The sequence came from a woman between 45 and 65 years old who had recovered from COVID-19. CDR3 residues: CSASTGGTNYGYTF. The CDR3 DNA sequence: TGCAGTGCTAGTACCGGGGGGACCAACTATGGCTACACCTTC.